This TCR beta chain was sequenced in a study of T cell responses to AZD1222 COVID-19 vaccine. Study-wide results and limits: Vaccine-associated CD4 TCRs spanned spike, dominant at 160-218 and 743-854.

This clone was observed a handful of times. No antigen is known for it. V shed 4 bases and J shed 2 bases, with 7 bases lying between them. From germline, CDR1 is MRHNA and CDR2 SNTAGT. This CDR3 comprises 13 residues. Measured with immunoSEQ multiplex PCR; TCRdb has only the in-frame clones, and not every one. In the table there are roughly 78,000 clones, roughly 80% of which are singletons. The gene calls are TRBV6-4 and TRBJ2-3, with a possible D match to TRBD1 (6 bases). This receptor was obtained from an adult in good health. The sample was peripheral blood, taken on day 0 of AZD1222 vaccination. This chain's CDR3 is CASSAGDTDTQYF. CDR3 sequence (DNA): TGTGCCAGCAGTGCAGGGGACACAGATACGCAGTATTTT.